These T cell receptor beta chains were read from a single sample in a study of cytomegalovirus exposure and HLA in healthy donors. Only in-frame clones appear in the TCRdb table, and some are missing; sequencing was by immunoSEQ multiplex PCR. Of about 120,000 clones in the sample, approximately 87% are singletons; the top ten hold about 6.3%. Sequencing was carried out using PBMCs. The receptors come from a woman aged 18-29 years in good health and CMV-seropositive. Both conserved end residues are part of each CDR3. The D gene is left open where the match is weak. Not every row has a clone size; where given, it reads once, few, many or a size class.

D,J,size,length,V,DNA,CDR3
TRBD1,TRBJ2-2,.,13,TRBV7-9,TGTGCCAGCAGCCGAGGGGGCGTCGGGGAGCTGTTTTTT,CASSRGGVGELFF
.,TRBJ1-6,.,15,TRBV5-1,TGCGCCAGCAGCCGCGACGGGGGAAATAATTCACCCCTCCACTTT,CASSRDGGNNSPLHF
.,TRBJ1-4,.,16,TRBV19,TGTGCCAGTACCCCGAAGGGGGTCGGGTCGAATGAAAAACTGTTTTTT,CASTPKGVGSNEKLFF
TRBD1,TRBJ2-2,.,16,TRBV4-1,TGCGCCAGCAGCCAAACCGGGACAGGAAACACCGGGGAGCTGTTTTTT,CASSQTGTGNTGELFF
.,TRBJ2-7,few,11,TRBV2,TGTGCCAGCAGTGAGGGCAACGAGCAGTACTTC,CASSEGNEQYF
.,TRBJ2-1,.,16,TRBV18,TGTGCCAGCTCACCACCGGACAGATCCTTTTACAATGAGCAGTTCTTC,CASSPPDRSFYNEQFF
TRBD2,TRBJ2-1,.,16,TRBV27,TGTGCCAGCAGTTCGCTAGGACTAGCGGGAGACAATGAGCAGTTCTTC,CASSSLGLAGDNEQFF
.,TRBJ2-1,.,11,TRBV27,TGTGCCAGCGGCCGGAGCAGAGAGCAGTTCTTC,CASGRSREQFF
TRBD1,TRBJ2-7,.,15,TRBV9,TGTGCCAGCAGCGTAGAGGGACAGGGGAGGAACGAGCAGTACTTC,CASSVEGQGRNEQYF
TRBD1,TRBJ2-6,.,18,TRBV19,TGTGCCAGTAGTATAGTTATTACAGGGGGCGCTGGGGCCAACGTCCTGACTTTC,CASSIVITGGAGANVLTF
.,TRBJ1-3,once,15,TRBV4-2,TGTGCCAGCAGCCCTGGTTGGGCCTCTGGAAACACCATATATTTT,CASSPGWASGNTIYF
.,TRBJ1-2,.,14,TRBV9,TGTGCCAGCAGCCCCCCCGAGGATGACTATGGCTACACCTTC,CASSPPEDDYGYTF
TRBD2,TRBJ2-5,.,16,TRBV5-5,TGTGCCAGCAGCTTGGAAGTAGCGGGGGGGCGGGAGACCCAGTACTTC,CASSLEVAGGRETQYF
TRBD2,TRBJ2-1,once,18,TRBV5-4,TGTGCCAGCAGCGCGGGACTAGCGGGGGGGCCCTCCTACAATGAGCAGTTCTTC,CASSAGLAGGPSYNEQFF
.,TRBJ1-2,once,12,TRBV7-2,TGTGCCAGCGGAATGGAGGGCTATGGCTACACCTTC,CASGMEGYGYTF
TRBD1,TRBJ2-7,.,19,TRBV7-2,TGTGCCAGCAGCTCTCCCGGGACAGGGGCCCCCTACTTCTCCTACGAGCAGTACTTC,CASSSPGTGAPYFSYEQYF
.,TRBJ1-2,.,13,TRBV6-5,TGTGCCAGCAGTTATGCGGAGAACTATGGCTACACCTTC,CASSYAENYGYTF
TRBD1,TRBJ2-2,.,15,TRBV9,TGTGCCAGCAGCGGACAGGGTAGCTTCACCGGGGAGCTGTTTTTT,CASSGQGSFTGELFF
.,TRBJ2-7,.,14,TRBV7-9,TGTGCCAGCAGCTTAGAGGTCGGCCCGGGGGAGCAGTACTTC,CASSLEVGPGEQYF
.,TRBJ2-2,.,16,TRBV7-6,TGTGCCAGCAGCTTAAGTATTAGGGGGTCGGCCGGGGAGCTGTTTTTT,CASSLSIRGSAGELFF
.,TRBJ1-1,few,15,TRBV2,TGTGCCAGCAGTGAAGAACAGATCATGAACACTGAAGCTTTCTTT,CASSEEQIMNTEAFF
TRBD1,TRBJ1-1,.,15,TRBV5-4,TGTGCCAGCAGGGTGGACAGGGGAATGAACACTGAAGCTTTCTTT,CASRVDRGMNTEAFF
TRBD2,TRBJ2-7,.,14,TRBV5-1,TGCGCCAGCAGCAGCGGGACGGCCGTCGAAGAGCAGTACTTC,CASSSGTAVEEQYF
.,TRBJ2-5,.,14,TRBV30,TGTGCCTGGGGAGGGACGGCGAGCCAAGAGACCCAGTACTTC,CAWGGTASQETQYF
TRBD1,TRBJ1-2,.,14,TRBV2,TGTGCCAGCAGTCCGGGACAGGGAGTAAGCGGCTACACCTTC,CASSPGQGVSGYTF
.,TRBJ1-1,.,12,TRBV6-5,TGTGCCAGCAGTGGACAGCTCACTGAAGCTTTCTTT,CASSGQLTEAFF
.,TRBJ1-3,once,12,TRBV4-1,TGCGCCAGCAGCCGACTTGGAAACACCATATATTTT,CASSRLGNTIYF
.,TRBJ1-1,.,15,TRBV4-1,TGCGCCAGCAGCCAAGATCTATTCCGGAACACTGAAGCTTTCTTT,CASSQDLFRNTEAFF
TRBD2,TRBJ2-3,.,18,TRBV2,TGTGCCAGCAGCGGGGGCCTAGCGGGGGGGCTTGGCACAGATACGCAGTATTTT,CASSGGLAGGLGTDTQYF
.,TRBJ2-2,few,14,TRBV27,TGTGCCAGCAGCCCCGGGTCGAACACCGGGGAGCTGTTTTTT,CASSPGSNTGELFF
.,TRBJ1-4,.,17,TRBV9,TGTGCCAGCAGCGTAGGGGGGCTATCATTTCATGGCGAAAAACTGTTTTTT,CASSVGGLSFHGEKLFF
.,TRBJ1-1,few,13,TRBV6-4,TGTGCCAGCAGTGAAAAGCCGAACACTGAAGCTTTCTTT,CASSEKPNTEAFF
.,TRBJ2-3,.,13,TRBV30,TGTGCCTGGAGTGTTTTAGGAACAGCGGCGCAGTATTTT,CAWSVLGTAAQYF